This T cell receptor beta chain was identified during a study of cytomegalovirus exposure and HLA in healthy donors. The V segment lost 3 bases and the J segment 4 bases; nucleotides outside the gene matches: 4. The CDR3 covers 14 residues. Germline V gene sequence: CDR1 MGHRA, CDR2 YSYEKL. With 60 Vbeta and 13 Jbeta primers, the PCR was carried out. Sequencing was performed with immunoSEQ multiplex PCR; in TCRdb, only in-frame clones are kept and a portion is missing. Found here are about 170,000 clones, roughly 81% of them singletons; the top ten hold 4.8%. Sequencing was done on a sample of PBMCs. The source is a girl aged 5 to 17 in good health and CMV-seropositive. The J gene is TRBJ1-2, the V gene TRBV4-1; 8 bases line up with TRBD1. The CDR3 is CASSHTTGAYGYTF. The CDR3 DNA is TGCGCCAGCAGCCATACGACAGGGGCCTATGGCTACACCTTC.